The clone carrying this TCR beta chain was recorded many times. The antigen is undetermined. The entry originates in a study of T cells after yellow fever vaccination. Turning to the study itself: With SMART-Seq v4 Ultra Low Input, the fractions containing low cell numbers were prepared. Findings and limits, study-wide: Reappearance after the booster was seen for most primary-vaccination clones, at about 95% CD4 and around 88% CD8.

TCRdb analysed the 5' RACE reads with MiXCR anew, one entry per CDR3 protein. Here the sample spans more than 110,000 distinct CDR3 sequences, 6.6% being singletons. Germline CDR1 and CDR2: SSHAT and FNYEAQ (reference sequence). This CDR3 region has 17 residues. V was clipped by 1 base and J by 1 base, with 13 bases between them. The chain recombines TRBV7-7 with TRBJ2-2; D remains ambiguous. The clonotype originates from a man aged 30 to 45 who received the YFV17D yellow fever vaccine. The input for sequencing was CD4+ T cells sorted from PBMCs, taken 10 days after the yellow fever booster vaccination. The CDR3 sequence is CASSLEVASRNTGELFF. CDR3 bases: TGTGCCAGCAGCTTAGAAGTTGCTAGTCGGAACACCGGGGAGCTGTTTTTT.